Listed here are 22 T cell receptor beta chains from one sample, sequenced in a study of blood T cell repertoires in COVID-19. Assay used: immunoSEQ multiplex PCR; TCRdb lists only in-frame clones, some missing. The data show a few hundred thousand clones, about nine tenths seen once. Source material: PBMCs or T cells enriched from blood (not recorded which). The receptor source for this set is a man aged 30 to 39 in a cohort exposed to, infected with or recovered from COVID-19 (not recorded which).

The chain has TRBV6-2 or TRBV6-3 and TRBJ2-2; 10 bases are a match to TRBD2. Germline V lookup: CDR1 MNHEY, CDR2 SVGEGT. The CDR3 sequence is 17 residues long. Trimming cost V 2 bases and J 6 bases; bases outside gene matches: 9. The CDR3 loop reads CASSYPPSGSFPGELFF. CDR3 DNA sequence: TGTGCCAGCAGTTACCCCCCTAGCGGGAGTTTCCCCGGGGAGCTGTTTTTT.

The chain uses TRBV6-5 and TRBJ2-2; 9 bases fit TRBD1. The CDR3 runs 15 residues. Germline CDR1 is MNHEY and CDR2 is SVGAGI. The ends lost 5 bases at V and 0 bases at J; junction bases unmatched: 1. The CDR3 bases are TGTGCCAGCAGTCGGGACAGGGCGAACACCGGGGAGCTGTTTTTT. This codes for CASSRDRANTGELFF.

This clone was observed a single time. The chain joins TRBV10-2 to TRBJ1-1; maybe TRBD1 (5 bases). Germline V gene data show CDR1 as WSHSY and CDR2 as SAAADI. This CDR3 has 14 residues. The ends were cut back, 4 bases at V and 0 bases at J, with 9 bases in the middle. CDR3 loop: CASSGLDMNTEAFF. The CDR3 coding sequence is TGCGCCAGCAGTGGCCTGGACATGAACACTGAAGCTTTCTTT.

The gene calls are TRBV19 and TRBJ1-3, with D perhaps TRBD1 (6 bases). The CDR3 extends over 14 amino acids. Germline V gene data show CDR1 as LNHDA and CDR2 as SQIVND (reference sequence). V was cut by 9 bases and J by 0 bases, with 12 bases left in between. The CDR3 sequence: CASALRGSGNTIYF. CDR3 nucleotide sequence: TGTGCCAGCGCTCTCAGGGGCTCTGGAAACACCATATATTTT.

The rearrangement uses TRBV28 and TRBJ2-5, with D perhaps matching TRBD1 (6 bases). The CDR3 covers 16 residues. Germline CDR1 and CDR2: MDHEN and SYDVKM. V was clipped by 3 bases and J by 4 bases, with 18 bases between them. The CDR3, as DNA: TGTGCCAGCAGTTTTCTCGGCGGTCACAGGGCAGAGACCCAGTACTTC. Translation: CASSFLGGHRAETQYF.

CDR3 coding DNA: TGTGCCAGCAGCCAAGTAAGTCAGGGCTCCTACGAGCAGTACTTC. It yields the protein CASSQVSQGSYEQYF. This chain connects TRBV4-2 to TRBJ2-7, with D possibly TRBD1 on 5 matching bases. The CDR3 loop spans 15 amino acids. CDR1 is LGHNA and CDR2 is YNFKEQ in the germline V gene. Trimming pared 1 base from V and 0 bases from J, leaving 10 bases between.

V usage is TRBV28 and J usage is TRBJ2-1; D gene unclear. The CDR3 is 15 residues long. CDR1 and CDR2 (germline): MDHEN, SYDVKM. Trimming removed 6 bases at V and 8 bases at J, with 20 bases between. The CDR3 region is CASSPSLAGLDEQFF. CDR3 bases: TGTGCCAGCAGCCCTTCGTTAGCTGGCCTTGATGAGCAGTTCTTC.

The rearrangement uses TRBV4-3 and TRBJ2-1, with unresolved D. Germline values: CDR1 LGHNA, CDR2 YSLEER. The CDR3 extends over 14 amino acids. V dropped 0 bases and J dropped 4 bases, with 7 bases sitting between them. Here the CDR3 DNA reads TGCGCCAGCAGCCAAGATCCCAGTTACAATGAGCAGTTCTTC. It translates to CASSQDPSYNEQFF.

This clone showed up just a few times. This chain links TRBV6-1 with TRBJ1-5; D perhaps matches TRBD1 (5 bases). The CDR3 is 12 amino acids. Germline V gene data show CDR1 as MNHNS and CDR2 as SASEGT. V lost 3 bases and J lost 7, with 7 bases in between. The CDR3 loop is CASSDWGQPQHF. In DNA, the CDR3 is TGTGCCAGCAGTGATTGGGGCCAGCCCCAGCATTTT.

The chain combines TRBV28 with TRBJ2-7; 9 bases are a match to TRBD2. This CDR3 has 14 residues. Trimming at V came to 6 bases and at J to 6 bases, leaving 9 bases not matched to a gene. Germline CDR1 and CDR2: MDHEN and SYDVKM. CDR3 sequence (DNA): TGTGCCAGCAGGCGCGGGGGGGGCCCAGCCGAGCAGTACTTC. It specifies CASRRGGGPAEQYF.

The DNA for the CDR3 is TGTGCCAGCAGCCTGAGGGACAGGGGCTACGAGCAGTACTTC. Translated, it gives CASSLRDRGYEQYF. V and J are TRBV7-2 and TRBJ2-7; 10 bases agree with TRBD1. The V gene's germline CDR1 is SGHTA and CDR2 FQGNSA. V was clipped by 5 bases and J by 3 bases; unmatched bases: 4. CDR3 size: 14 residues.

The chain carries TRBV5-1 and TRBJ2-3; 9 bases line up with TRBD2. Germline loops: CDR1 SGHRS, CDR2 YFSETQ. The CDR3 contains 15 residues. Trimming cost V 3 bases and J 4 bases; bases outside gene matches: 6. The CDR3 coding sequence is TGCGCCAGCAGCTCTAGCGGGATAGTCGCAGATACGCAGTATTTT. The encoded protein is CASSSSGIVADTQYF.

The chain joins TRBV5-6 to TRBJ2-1; 9 bases fit TRBD1. Unmatched junction bases numbered 14, after V lost 3 bases and J lost 7 bases. The CDR3 consists of 17 residues. Germline lookup yields CDR1 SGHDT and CDR2 YYEEEE. The CDR3 loop is CASSSSYRGLSRNEQFF. The CDR3, as DNA: TGTGCCAGCAGCTCAAGTTACAGGGGGCTCTCGAGGAATGAGCAGTTCTTC.

The chain couples TRBV11-3 to TRBJ1-1, with a weak D call TRBD1 (5 bases). Germline lookup yields CDR1 SGHNT and CDR2 YENEEA. The CDR3 is 15 amino acids. The ends were cut back, 4 bases at V and 3 bases at J, with 15 bases in the middle. The CDR3 nucleotides read TGTGCCAGCAGCTCCTCTAGTATCAGGGACACTGAAGCTTTCTTT. Its translation: CASSSSSIRDTEAFF. Full variable domain (outside the CDR3, taken from reference TRBV11-3 and TRBJ1-1): EAGVVQSPRYKIIEKKQPVAFWCNPISGHNTLYWYLQNLGQGPELLIRYENEEAVDDSQLPKDRFSAERLKGVDSTLKIQPAELGDSAVYLCASSSSSIRDTEAFFGQGTRLTVV.

The chain recombines TRBV28 with TRBJ1-4; D is possibly TRBD1 (6 bases). CDR3 size: 16 residues. The germline V gene encodes CDR1 MDHEN and CDR2 SYDVKM. Trimming took 5 bases from V and 5 from J, leaving 18 bases between them. The CDR3, as DNA: TGTGCCAGCAGTGAGATTCGGACAGTCCAAAATGAAAAACTGTTTTTT. Amino acid sequence: CASSEIRTVQNEKLFF.

The rearrangement joins TRBV28 to TRBJ2-5; 10 bases align to TRBD1. The V gene's germline CDR1 is MDHEN and CDR2 SYDVKM. V gave up 7 bases and J gave up 2 bases; unmatched junction bases: 10. The CDR3 runs to 16 residues. The CDR3 protein is CASKPSGTGVQETQYF. CDR3 DNA: TGTGCCAGCAAACCCTCCGGGACAGGGGTACAAGAGACCCAGTACTTC.

The rearrangement links TRBV10-1 to TRBJ2-7; 9 nucleotides agree with TRBD2. Germline-derived CDR1 and CDR2 are WNHNN and SYGVQD (reference sequence). The V gene end was trimmed by 2 bases and the J gene end by 3 bases; junction bases not matched to a gene: 5. There are 15 residues in the CDR3. CDR3 DNA sequence: TGCGCCAGCAGTGAGGCCGATAGCGGGAGCTACGAGCAGTACTTC. Translation: CASSEADSGSYEQYF.

This clone was picked up one time. An end of the junction differs from the germline gene, which may be a read error. J is TRBJ2-3 and V is TRBV7-7; the match to TRBD1 covers 10 bases. The CDR3 is 15 amino acids. The V gene's germline CDR1 is SSHAT and CDR2 FNYEAQ (reference sequence). CDR3 amino acids: CASSFGQGVTDTQYF. CDR3 in DNA: TGTGCTAGCAGCTTCGGACAGGGGGTAACAGATACGCAGTATTTT.

The V and J genes are TRBV9 and TRBJ2-7; D is perhaps TRBD2 (6 bases). Germline CDR1 and CDR2: SGDLS and YYNGEE. The CDR3 is made up of 12 amino acids. The ends were cut back, 7 bases at V and 5 bases at J, with 13 bases in the middle. As DNA, the CDR3 is TGTGCCAGCGGAGGGGCGGCCGACGAGCAGTACTTC. Amino acid sequence: CASGGAADEQYF.

J is TRBJ1-5 and V is TRBV19, with D possibly TRBD1 on 5 matching bases. V lost 6 bases and J 1 base, leaving 13 bases between the germline ends. The CDR3 runs 15 residues. Looked up from germline, CDR1 is LNHDA and CDR2 is SQIVND (reference sequence). The DNA of the CDR3 is TGTGCCAGTAGAGTATCAGGGAGGAGCAATCAGCCCCAGCATTTT. This codes for CASRVSGRSNQPQHF.

The V gene is TRBV28, the J gene TRBJ1-2, with TRBD1 identical over 7 bases. Per germline, CDR1 MDHEN and CDR2 SYDVKM. There are 14 residues in the CDR3. V lost 6 bases to trimming and J lost 8 bases; unmatched junction nucleotides: 12. CDR3 amino acids: CASRILGQAKGYTF. DNA of the CDR3: TGTGCCAGCAGGATCTTAGGACAGGCAAAGGGCTACACCTTC.

The genes are TRBV19 and TRBJ2-3, with 11 bases identical to TRBD2. After removal of 7 bases from V and 4 bases from J, the junction contained 7 bases not matched to a gene. In germline, CDR1 is LNHDA, CDR2 SQIVND (reference sequence). The CDR3 totals 15 residues. The CDR3 loop reads CASMELAGVSDTQYF. The CDR3 DNA is TGTGCCAGTATGGAACTAGCGGGAGTTTCAGATACGCAGTATTTT.